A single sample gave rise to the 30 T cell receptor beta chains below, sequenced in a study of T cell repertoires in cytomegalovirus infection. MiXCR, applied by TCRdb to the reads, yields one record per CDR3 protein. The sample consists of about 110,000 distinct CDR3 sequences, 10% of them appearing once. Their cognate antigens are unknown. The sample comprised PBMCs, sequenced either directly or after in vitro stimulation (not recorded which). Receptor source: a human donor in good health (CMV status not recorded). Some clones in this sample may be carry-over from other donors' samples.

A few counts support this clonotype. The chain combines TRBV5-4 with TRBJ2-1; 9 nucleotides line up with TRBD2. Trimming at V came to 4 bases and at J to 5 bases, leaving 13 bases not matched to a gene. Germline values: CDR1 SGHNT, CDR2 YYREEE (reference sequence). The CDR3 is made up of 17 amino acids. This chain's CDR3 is CASSPDMVAGVHNEQFF. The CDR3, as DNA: TGTGCCAGCAGCCCCGACATGGTAGCGGGAGTCCACAATGAGCAGTTCTTC. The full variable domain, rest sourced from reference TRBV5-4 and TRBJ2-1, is ETGVTQSPTHLIKTRGQQVTLRCSSQSGHNTVSWYQQALGQGPQFIFQYYREEENGRGNFPPRFSGLQFPNYSSELNVNALELDDSALYLCASSPDMVAGVHNEQFFGPGTRLTVL.

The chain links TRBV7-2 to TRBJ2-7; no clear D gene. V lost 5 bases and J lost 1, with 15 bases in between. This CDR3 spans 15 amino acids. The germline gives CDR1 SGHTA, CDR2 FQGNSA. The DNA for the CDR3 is TGTGCCAGCAGCCCCTTGCCGACGGCTTCCTACGAGCAGTACTTC. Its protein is CASSPLPTASYEQYF.

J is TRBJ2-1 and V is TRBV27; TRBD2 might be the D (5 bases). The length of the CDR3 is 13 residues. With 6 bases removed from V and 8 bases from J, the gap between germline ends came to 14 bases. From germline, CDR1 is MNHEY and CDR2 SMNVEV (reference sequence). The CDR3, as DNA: TGTGCCAGCAGCCTTCTGACGAGGGATGAGCAGTTCTTC. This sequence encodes CASSLLTRDEQFF.

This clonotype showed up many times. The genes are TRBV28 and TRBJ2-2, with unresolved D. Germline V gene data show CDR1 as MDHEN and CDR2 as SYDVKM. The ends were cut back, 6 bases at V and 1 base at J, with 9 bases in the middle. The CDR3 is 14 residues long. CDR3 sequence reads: CASSPYMNTGELFF. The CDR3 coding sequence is TGTGCCAGCAGCCCGTACATGAACACCGGGGAGCTGTTTTTT.

The CDR3 here is CASSLVPAGTTGELFF. CDR3 nucleotides: TGCGCCAGCAGCTTGGTTCCAGCGGGAACCACCGGGGAGCTGTTTTTT. The chain is built from TRBV5-1 and TRBJ2-2; TRBD2 matches at 7 bases. The CDR3 runs 16 residues. Trimming at V came to 0 bases and at J to 4 bases, leaving 6 bases not matched to a gene. The germline gives CDR1 SGHRS, CDR2 YFSETQ.

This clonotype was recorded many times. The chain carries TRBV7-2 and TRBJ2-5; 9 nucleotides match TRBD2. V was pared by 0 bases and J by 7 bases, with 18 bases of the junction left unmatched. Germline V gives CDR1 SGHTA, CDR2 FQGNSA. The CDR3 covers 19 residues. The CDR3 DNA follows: TGTGCCAGCAGCTTAGCTGCCCCGATAGCGGGAGTGTCCATCGGGACCCAGTACTTC. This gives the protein CASSLAAPIAGVSIGTQYF.

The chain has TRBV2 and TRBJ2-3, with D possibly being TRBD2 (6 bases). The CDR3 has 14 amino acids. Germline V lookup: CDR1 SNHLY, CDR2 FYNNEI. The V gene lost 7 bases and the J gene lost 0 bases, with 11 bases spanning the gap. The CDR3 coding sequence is TGTGCCAGCATCGGGGGACTGAGCACAGATACGCAGTATTTT. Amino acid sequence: CASIGGLSTDTQYF.

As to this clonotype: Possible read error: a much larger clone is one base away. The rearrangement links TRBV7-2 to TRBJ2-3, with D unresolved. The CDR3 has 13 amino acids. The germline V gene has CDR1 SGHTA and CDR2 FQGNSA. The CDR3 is CATSSSQADTQYF. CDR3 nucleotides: TGTGCCACCAGCTCCTCCCAGGCGGATACGCAGTATTTT.

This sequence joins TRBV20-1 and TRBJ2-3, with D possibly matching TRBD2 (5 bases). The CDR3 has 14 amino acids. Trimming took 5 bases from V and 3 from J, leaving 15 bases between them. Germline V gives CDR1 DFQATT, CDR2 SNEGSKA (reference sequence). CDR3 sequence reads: CSAPSDGITDTQYF. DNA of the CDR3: TGCAGTGCTCCCTCCGACGGGATTACAGATACGCAGTATTTT.

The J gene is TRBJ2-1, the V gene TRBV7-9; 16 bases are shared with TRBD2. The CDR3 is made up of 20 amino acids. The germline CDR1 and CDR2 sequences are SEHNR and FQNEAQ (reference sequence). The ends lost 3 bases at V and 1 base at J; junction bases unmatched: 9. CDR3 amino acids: CASSFPGLAGGRKSYNEQFF. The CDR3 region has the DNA TGTGCCAGCAGCTTTCCGGGACTAGCGGGAGGGCGCAAGTCCTACAATGAGCAGTTCTTC.

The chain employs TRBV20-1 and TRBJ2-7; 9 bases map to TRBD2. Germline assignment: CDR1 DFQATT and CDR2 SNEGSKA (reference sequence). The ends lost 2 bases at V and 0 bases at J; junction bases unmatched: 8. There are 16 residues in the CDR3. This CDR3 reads CSARKGLAPSSYEQYF. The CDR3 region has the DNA TGCAGTGCTAGAAAGGGACTAGCACCGAGCTCCTACGAGCAGTACTTC.

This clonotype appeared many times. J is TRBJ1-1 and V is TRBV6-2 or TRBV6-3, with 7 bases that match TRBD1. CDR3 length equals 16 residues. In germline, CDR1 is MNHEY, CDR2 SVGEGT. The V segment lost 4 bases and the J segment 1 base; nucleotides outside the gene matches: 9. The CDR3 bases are TGTGCCAGCAGTTCCAATACAGGGGCGCCGAACACTGAAGCTTTCTTT. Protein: CASSSNTGAPNTEAFF.

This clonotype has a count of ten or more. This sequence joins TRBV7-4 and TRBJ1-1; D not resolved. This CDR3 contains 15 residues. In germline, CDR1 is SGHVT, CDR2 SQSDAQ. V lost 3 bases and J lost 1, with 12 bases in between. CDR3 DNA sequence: TGTGCCAGCAGCTTGGGAACCCGGGCGAACACTGAAGCTTTCTTT. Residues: CASSLGTRANTEAFF.

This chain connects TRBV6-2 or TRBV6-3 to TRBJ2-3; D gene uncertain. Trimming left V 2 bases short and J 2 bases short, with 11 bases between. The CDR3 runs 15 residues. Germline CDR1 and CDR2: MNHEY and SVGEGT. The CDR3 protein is CASSYAAAYTDTQYF. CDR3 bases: TGTGCCAGCAGTTACGCCGCGGCCTACACAGATACGCAGTATTTT.

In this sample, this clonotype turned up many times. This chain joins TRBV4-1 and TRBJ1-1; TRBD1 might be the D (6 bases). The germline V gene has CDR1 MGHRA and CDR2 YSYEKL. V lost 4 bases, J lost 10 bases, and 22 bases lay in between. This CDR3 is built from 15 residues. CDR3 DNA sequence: TGCGCCAGCAGCCCAGACGACAGGCCCTGGGAGGTAGCTTTCTTT. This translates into CASSPDDRPWEVAFF.

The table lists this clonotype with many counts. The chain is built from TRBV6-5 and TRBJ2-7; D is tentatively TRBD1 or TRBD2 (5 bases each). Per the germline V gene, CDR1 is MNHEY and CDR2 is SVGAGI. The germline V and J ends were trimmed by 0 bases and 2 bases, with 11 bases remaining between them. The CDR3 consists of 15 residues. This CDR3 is CASSYSGDGTYEQYF. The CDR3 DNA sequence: TGTGCCAGCAGTTACTCGGGGGACGGGACCTACGAGCAGTACTTC.

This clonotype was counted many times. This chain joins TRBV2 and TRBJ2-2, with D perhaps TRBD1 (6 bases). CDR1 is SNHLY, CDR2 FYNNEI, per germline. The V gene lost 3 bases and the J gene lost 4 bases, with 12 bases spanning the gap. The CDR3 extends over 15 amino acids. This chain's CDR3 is CASSDSRGLTGELFF. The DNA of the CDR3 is TGTGCCAGCAGTGACAGCAGGGGCCTCACCGGGGAGCTGTTTTTT.

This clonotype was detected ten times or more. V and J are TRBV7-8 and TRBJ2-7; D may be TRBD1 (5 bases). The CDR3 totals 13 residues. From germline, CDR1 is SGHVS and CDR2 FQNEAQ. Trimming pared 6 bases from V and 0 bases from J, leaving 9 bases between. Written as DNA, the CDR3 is TGTGCCAGCAGGGCAGGGTTCTCCTACGAGCAGTACTTC. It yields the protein CASRAGFSYEQYF.

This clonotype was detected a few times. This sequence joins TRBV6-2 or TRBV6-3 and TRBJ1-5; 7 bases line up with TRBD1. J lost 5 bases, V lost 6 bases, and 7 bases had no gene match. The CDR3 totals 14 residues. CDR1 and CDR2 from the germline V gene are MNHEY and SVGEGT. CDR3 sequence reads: CASSRDRVYQPQHF. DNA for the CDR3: TGTGCCAGCAGCAGAGACAGGGTTTATCAGCCCCAGCATTTT.

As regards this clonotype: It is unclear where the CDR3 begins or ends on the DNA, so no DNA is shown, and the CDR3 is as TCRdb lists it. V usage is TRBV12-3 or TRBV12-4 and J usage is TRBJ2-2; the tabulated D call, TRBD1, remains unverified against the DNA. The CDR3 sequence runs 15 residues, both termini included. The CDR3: CASSFLAGGTGELFF.

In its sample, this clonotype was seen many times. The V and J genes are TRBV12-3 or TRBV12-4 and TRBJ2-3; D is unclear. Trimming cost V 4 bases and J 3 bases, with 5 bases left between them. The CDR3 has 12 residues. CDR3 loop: CASSSSTDTQYF. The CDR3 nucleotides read TGTGCCAGCAGTTCCAGTACAGATACGCAGTATTTT.

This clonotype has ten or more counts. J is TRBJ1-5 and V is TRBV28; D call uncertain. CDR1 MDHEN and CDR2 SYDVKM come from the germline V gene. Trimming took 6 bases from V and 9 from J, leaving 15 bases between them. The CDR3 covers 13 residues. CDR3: CASSPGSRLPQHF. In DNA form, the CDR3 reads TGTGCCAGCAGCCCGGGCTCACGCCTGCCCCAGCATTTT.

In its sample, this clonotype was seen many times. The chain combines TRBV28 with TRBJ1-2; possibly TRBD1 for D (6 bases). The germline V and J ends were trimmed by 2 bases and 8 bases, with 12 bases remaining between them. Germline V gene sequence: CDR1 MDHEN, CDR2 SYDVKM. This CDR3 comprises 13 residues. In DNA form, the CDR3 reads TGTGCCAGCAGTTTAAACAGGGAAAGGGGCTACACCTTC. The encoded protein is CASSLNRERGYTF.

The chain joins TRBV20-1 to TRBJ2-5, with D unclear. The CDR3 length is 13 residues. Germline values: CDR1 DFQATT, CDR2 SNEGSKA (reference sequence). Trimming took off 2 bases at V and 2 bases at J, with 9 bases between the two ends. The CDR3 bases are TGCAGTGCTAGAAAGGGTTTTCAAGAGACCCAGTACTTC. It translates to CSARKGFQETQYF.

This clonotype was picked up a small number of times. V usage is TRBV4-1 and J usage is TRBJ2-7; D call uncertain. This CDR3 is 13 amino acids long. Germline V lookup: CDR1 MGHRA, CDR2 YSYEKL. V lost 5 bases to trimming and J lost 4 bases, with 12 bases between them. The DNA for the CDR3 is TGCGCCAGCAGCGGTCCTAGTTATTACGAGCAGTACTTC. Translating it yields CASSGPSYYEQYF.

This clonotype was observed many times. CDR3 amino acids: CASSYSGTGGADIDGYTF. CDR3 bases: TGTGCCAGCAGTTACTCCGGGACAGGGGGCGCGGATATCGATGGCTACACCTTC. This sequence joins TRBV6-6 and TRBJ1-2; 12 bases map to TRBD1. The CDR3 consists of 18 residues. Germline assignment: CDR1 MNHNY and CDR2 SVGAGI (reference sequence). The junction had 11 bases not matched to a gene; V was cut back by 0 bases and J by 6 bases.

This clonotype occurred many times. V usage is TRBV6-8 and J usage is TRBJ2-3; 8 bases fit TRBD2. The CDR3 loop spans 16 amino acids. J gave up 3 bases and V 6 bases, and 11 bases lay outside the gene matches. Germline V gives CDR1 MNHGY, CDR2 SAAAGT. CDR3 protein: CASSSQIGGGTDTQYF. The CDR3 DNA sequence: TGTGCCAGCAGCTCCCAGATAGGCGGGGGGACAGATACGCAGTATTTT.

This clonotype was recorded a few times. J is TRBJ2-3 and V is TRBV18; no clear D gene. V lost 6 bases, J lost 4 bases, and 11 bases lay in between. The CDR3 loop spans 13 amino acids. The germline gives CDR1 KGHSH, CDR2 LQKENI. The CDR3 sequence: CASSRQEADTQYF. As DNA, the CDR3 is TGTGCCAGCTCTCGCCAAGAAGCAGATACGCAGTATTTT.

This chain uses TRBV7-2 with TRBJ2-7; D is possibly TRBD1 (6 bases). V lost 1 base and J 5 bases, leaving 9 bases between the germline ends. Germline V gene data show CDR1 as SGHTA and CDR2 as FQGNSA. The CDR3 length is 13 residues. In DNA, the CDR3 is TGTGCCAGCAGCTTAGGCAGGGGCGACGAGCAGTACGTC. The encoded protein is CASSLGRGDEQYV.

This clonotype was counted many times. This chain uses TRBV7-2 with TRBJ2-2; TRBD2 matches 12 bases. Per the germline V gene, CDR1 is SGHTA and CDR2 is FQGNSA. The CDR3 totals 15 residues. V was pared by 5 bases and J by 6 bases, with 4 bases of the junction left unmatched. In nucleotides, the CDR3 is TGTGCCAGCAGCACACTAGCGGGAGGCCCCGGGGAGCTGTTTTTT. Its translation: CASSTLAGGPGELFF.